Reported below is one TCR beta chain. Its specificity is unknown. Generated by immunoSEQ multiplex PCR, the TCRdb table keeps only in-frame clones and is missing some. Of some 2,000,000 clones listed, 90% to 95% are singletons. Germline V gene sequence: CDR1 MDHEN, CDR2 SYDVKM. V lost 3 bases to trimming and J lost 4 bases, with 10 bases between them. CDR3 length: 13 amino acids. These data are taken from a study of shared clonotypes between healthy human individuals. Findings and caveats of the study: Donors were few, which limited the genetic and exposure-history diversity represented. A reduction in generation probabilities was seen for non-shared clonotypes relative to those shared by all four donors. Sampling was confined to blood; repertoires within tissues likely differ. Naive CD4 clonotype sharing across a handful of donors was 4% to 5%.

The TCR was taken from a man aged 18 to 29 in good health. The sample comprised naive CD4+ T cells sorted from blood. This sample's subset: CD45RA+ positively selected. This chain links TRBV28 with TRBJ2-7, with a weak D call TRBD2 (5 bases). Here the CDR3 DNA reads TGTGCCAGCAGTTTGGGAGTTGGATACGAGCAGTACTTC. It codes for CASSLGVGYEQYF.